The sequence of this T cell receptor beta chain was determined in a study of blood T cell repertoires in COVID-19. For the study at large: Collection of acute and convalescent COVID-19 samples took place in the United States, Italy and Spain. T cells, B-cell-depleted T cells, or PBMCs provided the cDNA or gDNA that served as material.

Original handling: Scientists estimated how many nucleated cells there were by amplifying reference gene primers. Profiled with immunoSEQ multiplex PCR; TCRdb holds only in-frame clones, not every one. D and trimming come from the DNA, and the V and J calls and clone size come from that table. The sample lists approximately 250,000 clones; approximately 80% were seen once. Germline CDR1 is SGHTA and CDR2 is FQGNSA. Trimming left V 4 bases short and J 0 bases short, with 10 bases between. The CDR3 loop spans 16 amino acids. This chain links TRBV7-2 with TRBJ1-6; D ambiguous. The TCR originated in a human donor in a cohort sampled during active COVID-19. Sequenced material: peripheral blood. This CDR3 reads CASSSRRSSYNSPLHF. In nucleotides, the CDR3 is TGTGCCAGCAGCTCCAGACGGAGCTCCTATAATTCACCCCTCCACTTT.